The 10 T cell receptor beta chains reported below all come from one sample, sequenced in a study of control samples from healthy donors and cancer patients. Sequenced by immunoSEQ multiplex PCR; TCRdb stores in-frame clones only, minus some. The data contain about 170,000 clones, about 93% of them singletons. The sequenced material came from blood. The receptors were sampled from a woman aged 55-69 years in good health.

In DNA, the CDR3 is TGTGCCGAGACAGGGAATAGCAATCAGCCCCAGCATTTT. Amino acids: CAETGNSNQPQHF. The rearrangement uses TRBV24-1 and TRBJ1-5, with 7 bases identical to TRBD1. The CDR3 extends over 13 amino acids. V shed 12 bases and J 0 bases; nucleotides not matched to a gene: 4. Germline assignment: CDR1 KGHDR and CDR2 SFDVKD.

The rearrangement joins TRBV7-9 to TRBJ1-4, with no clear D. The V gene's germline CDR1 is SEHNR and CDR2 FQNEAQ (reference sequence). This CDR3 has 13 amino acids. Trimming stripped 0 bases from V and 8 bases from J, with 7 bases between. The CDR3 sequence is CASSLAGSEKLFF. CDR3 coding DNA: TGTGCCAGCAGCTTAGCCGGTTCCGAAAAACTGTTTTTT.

CDR3: CASSLITSGQETQYF. The CDR3 DNA sequence: TGCGCCAGCAGCTTGATTACTAGCGGCCAAGAGACCCAGTACTTC. This chain uses TRBV5-1 with TRBJ2-5; 8 bases are shared with TRBD2. Per germline, CDR1 SGHRS and CDR2 YFSETQ. The ends lost 1 base at V and 1 base at J; junction bases unmatched: 3. This CDR3 contains 15 residues.

The V call is TRBV24-1, the J call TRBJ2-1, with D unclear. This CDR3 is built from 11 residues. Looked up from germline, CDR1 is KGHDR and CDR2 is SFDVKD. The V and J ends lost 9 bases and 8 bases respectively, with 10 bases between them. The CDR3: CATGSLDEQFF. CDR3 sequence (DNA): TGTGCCACCGGGTCTCTAGATGAGCAGTTCTTC.

CDR3 amino acids: CASSYGGMDTEAFF. The CDR3 nucleotides are TGTGCCAGCAGTTACGGCGGGATGGACACTGAAGCTTTCTTT. The V gene is TRBV6-5, the J gene TRBJ1-1; unclear D gene. The CDR3 sequence is 14 residues long. The germline V gene encodes CDR1 MNHEY and CDR2 SVGAGI. V was trimmed by 2 bases and J by 3 bases, leaving 10 bases between them.

The chain couples TRBV5-1 to TRBJ2-3; D may be TRBD1 (6 bases). The CDR3 has 16 amino acids. V was pared by 1 base and J by 1 base, with 13 bases between. CDR1 and CDR2 from the germline V gene are SGHRS and YFSETQ. The CDR3 reads CASSLFSGVGTDTQYF. CDR3 DNA sequence: TGCGCCAGCAGCTTGTTTTCAGGGGTCGGCACAGATACGCAGTATTTT.

This CDR3 is CASSLVLLDTQYF. CDR3 sequence (DNA): TGTGCCAGCAGCTTAGTTTTACTAGATACGCAGTATTTT. The V and J genes are TRBV7-2 and TRBJ2-3; D is unresolved. The CDR3 has 13 amino acids. Trimming pared 1 base from V and 5 bases from J, leaving 7 bases between. The germline CDR1 and CDR2 sequences are SGHTA and FQGNSA.

This rearrangement joins TRBV5-5 to TRBJ2-7, with D maybe TRBD1 (6 bases). V lost 4 bases to trimming and J lost 6 bases, with 11 bases between them. Germline V gene sequence: CDR1 SGHKS, CDR2 YYEKEE (reference sequence). This CDR3 is 12 amino acids long. The CDR3 DNA sequence: TGTGCCAGCAGCCCAAGGACAGCCGAGCAGTACTTC. Translation: CASSPRTAEQYF.

CDR3 nucleotide sequence: TGTGCCAGCAGCCCCGGAGGACCGGCTGGCTACACCTTC. Residues: CASSPGGPAGYTF. The genes are TRBV9 and TRBJ1-2; D is uncertain. The CDR3 extends over 13 amino acids. Trimming took off 4 bases at V and 7 bases at J, with 14 bases between the two ends. The germline gives CDR1 SGDLS, CDR2 YYNGEE.

DNA for the CDR3: TGCGCCAGCCGTCCAACCCCGGGGGCGAGCGGTTCACCCCTCCACTTT. This sequence encodes CASRPTPGASGSPLHF. J is TRBJ1-6 and V is TRBV5-1; D is possibly TRBD1 (6 bases). V lost 7 bases, J lost 9 bases, and 23 bases lay in between. The CDR3 is made up of 16 amino acids. Germline CDR1 and CDR2: SGHRS and YFSETQ.